This is a list of T cell receptor beta chains from one sample in a study of blood T cell repertoires in COVID-19. The data were produced by immunoSEQ multiplex PCR, yet TCRdb's version contains in-frame clones alone and is incomplete. The repertoire consists of some 220,000 clones, with around 82% occurring once and the leading ten covering roughly 2.3%. The material sequenced was peripheral blood. Receptors originate from a woman in her fifties or sixties with acute or convalescent COVID-19. The CDR3 runs from the conserved cysteine through the conserved F or W. D genes are given only for firm matches. Only part of the rows carry a size: once, few, many, or a class if the clone is expanded.

clone size	V gene	J gene	D gene	CDR3 protein	CDR3 DNA
-	TRBV15	TRBJ2-3	-	CATSKAPAGGTDTQYF	TGTGCCACCAGCAAGGCTCCCGCAGGGGGCACAGATACGCAGTATTTT
once	TRBV21-1	TRBJ2-1	-	CASSKRFERGATSYNEQFF	TGTGCCAGCAGCAAGAGGTTTGAGCGGGGGGCGACCTCCTACAATGAGCAGTTCTTC
-	TRBV5-6	TRBJ2-3	-	CASSPQLDTQYF	TGTGCCAGCAGCCCACAGTTAGATACGCAGTATTTT
-	TRBV7-8	TRBJ2-2	-	CASSLSSGLSNTGELFF	TGTGCCAGCAGCTTATCATCGGGACTTTCGAACACCGGGGAGCTGTTTTTT
-	TRBV14	TRBJ2-1	-	CASSHHGGPGLGEQFF	TGTGCCAGCAGCCACCACGGGGGGCCCGGTTTGGGAGAGCAGTTCTTC
-	TRBV6-5	TRBJ1-1	-	CASTQGNTEAFF	TGTGCCAGCACACAGGGAAACACTGAAGCTTTCTTT
-	TRBV9	TRBJ1-4	TRBD1	CASSENPGQRNEKLFF	TGTGCCAGCAGCGAGAATCCGGGACAGAGGAATGAAAAACTGTTTTTT
-	TRBV5-4	TRBJ1-1	-	CASSLDSSEAFF	TGTGCCAGCAGCCTGGACAGCTCTGAAGCTTTCTTT
-	TRBV5-1	TRBJ2-5	TRBD2	CASSLRASGGSQETQYF	TGCGCCAGCAGCTTGCGGGCTAGCGGGGGATCACAAGAGACCCAGTACTTC
-	TRBV7-9	TRBJ1-2	-	CASSFTGTTNYGYTF	TGTGCCAGCAGCTTTACAGGGACCACTAACTATGGCTACACCTTC
-	TRBV9	TRBJ2-7	TRBD1	CASSLQDRSYEQYF	TGTGCCAGCAGCTTACAGGACAGGTCCTACGAGCAGTACTTC
-	TRBV2	TRBJ2-3	-	CASSDLAVGDTQYF	TGTGCCAGCAGTGACTTAGCGGTAGGGGATACGCAGTATTTT
once	TRBV28	TRBJ1-2	-	CASSLRSGSGYTF	TGTGCCAGCAGTTTACGCTCCGGCTCGGGATACACCTTC
-	TRBV29-1	TRBJ1-2	-	CSRQRGFNYGYTF	TGCAGCCGACAGCGTGGTTTTAACTATGGCTACACCTTC
-	TRBV3-1/TRBV3-2	TRBJ1-1	-	CASSQGQVLNTEAFF	TGTGCCAGCAGCCAAGGGCAGGTATTAAACACTGAAGCTTTCTTT
-	TRBV19	TRBJ2-2	TRBD2	CASSSPRTGTSYSGELFF	TGTGCCAGTAGTTCCCCGAGGACCGGGACTAGTTATTCCGGGGAGCTGTTTTTT
-	TRBV2	TRBJ1-6	TRBD1	CASSEWDRASPLHF	TGTGCCAGCAGTGAATGGGACAGGGCATCACCCCTCCACTTT
-	TRBV5-1	TRBJ2-7	TRBD1	CASRYRTGVSYEQYF	TGCGCCAGCAGATACCGGACAGGGGTATCCTACGAGCAGTACTTC
-	TRBV6-5	TRBJ1-5	TRBD1	CASRSDRDNNQPQHF	TGTGCCAGCAGATCCGACAGGGACAACAATCAGCCCCAGCATTTT
-	TRBV15	TRBJ1-1	-	CATSSEGNRAEAFF	TGTGCCACCAGCAGTGAAGGTAACAGGGCTGAAGCTTTCTTT
-	TRBV29-1	TRBJ2-3	TRBD2	CSAITSGARTDTQYF	TGCAGCGCTATAACTAGCGGGGCTCGCACAGATACGCAGTATTTT
-	TRBV10-1	TRBJ1-5	-	CASSEKGGEMNQPQHF	TGCGCCAGCAGTGAGAAGGGCGGGGAAATGAATCAGCCCCAGCATTTT
-	TRBV5-1	TRBJ2-7	-	CASSPTPYEQYF	TGCGCCAGCAGCCCGACACCTTACGAGCAGTACTTC
-	TRBV6-5	TRBJ2-3	-	CASRNRVGVTDTQYF	TGTGCCAGCAGAAACAGGGTGGGGGTGACAGATACGCAGTATTTT
-	TRBV28	TRBJ2-3	TRBD1	CASSLIGTGVGPSTDTQYF	TGTGCCAGCAGTTTAATCGGGACAGGGGTCGGACCTAGCACAGATACGCAGTATTTT
-	TRBV6-5	TRBJ2-5	-	CASSYRHRSQETQYF	TGTGCCAGCAGTTACCGACACCGATCCCAAGAGACCCAGTACTTC
-	TRBV14	TRBJ2-3	TRBD2	CASSYVTSGGASGDTQYF	TGTGCCAGCAGCTACGTTACTAGCGGGGGGGCCTCGGGAGATACGCAGTATTTT
-	TRBV27	TRBJ1-4	TRBD1	CASSIRTGYKKLFF	TGTGCCAGCAGTATTCGGACAGGGTATAAAAAACTGTTTTTT
-	TRBV18	TRBJ1-2	TRBD1	CASSPQGADYGYTF	TGTGCCAGCTCACCTCAGGGGGCCGACTATGGCTACACCTTC
few	TRBV29-1	TRBJ2-1	-	CSVAPRWNEQFF	TGCAGCGTTGCCCCCCGGTGGAATGAGCAGTTCTTC
-	TRBV4-2	TRBJ1-2	TRBD1	CASSQETKGAKGYTF	TGTGCCAGCAGCCAAGAAACAAAGGGGGCAAAAGGCTACACCTTC
-	TRBV2	TRBJ2-3	-	CASSQTSTDTQYF	TGTGCCAGCAGTCAGACTAGCACAGATACGCAGTATTTT
-	TRBV7-9	TRBJ2-7	-	CASSFHPQGYEQYF	TGTGCCAGCAGCTTCCATCCCCAGGGCTACGAGCAGTACTTC
-	TRBV6-4	TRBJ1-2	TRBD1	CASSDPLGTGGDYGYTF	TGTGCCAGCAGTGACCCATTGGGGACAGGGGGCGACTATGGCTACACCTTC
-	TRBV3-1/TRBV3-2	TRBJ1-2	TRBD1	CASSPGGLNYGYTF	TGTGCCAGCAGCCCAGGGGGCCTTAACTATGGCTACACCTTC
few	TRBV7-2	TRBJ2-7	TRBD2	CASSLGLAGGIYEQYF	TGTGCCAGCAGCTTAGGGCTAGCGGGGGGGATATACGAGCAGTACTTC
-	TRBV19	TRBJ1-6	-	CASRHTNSPLHF	TGTGCCAGTAGACACACGAATTCACCCCTCCACTTT
-	TRBV7-2	TRBJ2-7	TRBD2	CASSLVAGDSYEQYF	TGTGCCAGCAGCTTAGTAGCGGGGGATTCCTACGAGCAGTACTTC
-	TRBV5-1	TRBJ1-4	TRBD1	CASSVRTGNEKLFF	TGCGCCAGCAGCGTCAGGACAGGGAATGAAAAACTGTTTTTT
-	TRBV4-1	TRBJ1-5	TRBD1	CASSQAQGNQPQHF	TGCGCCAGCAGCCAAGCACAGGGGAATCAGCCCCAGCATTTT
-	TRBV29-1	TRBJ2-3	-	CSVAEGSLTDTQYF	TGCAGCGTTGCGGAGGGTTCCCTCACAGATACGCAGTATTTT
-	TRBV6-5	TRBJ1-1	TRBD1	CASSRKTGGNTEAFF	TGTGCCAGCAGCCGAAAGACAGGGGGCAACACTGAAGCTTTCTTT